This TCR beta chain came from a study of blood T cells in healthy people across ages. Points from the study as a whole: Any changes in expanded clonotypes were possibly confounded, as donor CMV status remained unknown. Unsorted PBMCs prevented conclusive naive versus antigen-experienced comparison. Roughly linear declines in TCR beta diversity per million T cells occurred with age.

With a J-beta primer mix and a sample-barcoded 5' primer, a second PCR ran roughly 6 to 12 cycles. TCRdb itself ran the 5' RACE reads through MiXCR, one entry per CDR3 protein. The sample lists over 750,000 distinct CDR3 sequences, around 25% seen once, with around 9.2% in the top ten. In its sample, this clonotype was seen a few times. Its target is not known. These data were likewise used in another study, on T cells of mothers and their children. From that paper: Detection of persistent microchimeric T cell clones did not occur.

The TCR sequence derives from a boy between 10 and 17 years old in good health. The specimen sequenced was blood.

This CDR3 is CAISDPEVSSYNEQFF. CDR3 bases: TGTGCCATCAGTGATCCAGAAGTGAGCTCCTACAATGAGCAGTTCTTC. The chain combines TRBV10-3 with TRBJ2-1; D is uncertain. V was pared by 3 bases and J by 0 bases, with 12 bases between. Germline V gene lookup returns CDR1 ENHRY and CDR2 SYGVKD. The length of the CDR3 is 16 residues.